A selection of T cell receptor beta chains follows, all from one sample in a study of shared clonotypes between healthy human individuals. Produced via immunoSEQ multiplex PCR; TCRdb's table is partial and in-frame only. The sample has millions of clones; 90% to 95% are singletons. Sequences were obtained from naive CD4+ T cells sorted from blood. The source is a man aged 18 to 30 in good health. Each CDR3 is given with its conserved first and last residue. A D gene is named only where the DNA matches it firmly. Only some rows state a clone size, as once, few, many or a class for expanded clones.

-	TRBV4-3	TRBJ2-7	-	TGCGCCAGCAGCCATCGCCCGTCGGGGCGGTACGAGCAGTACTTC	CASSHRPSGRYEQYF
-	TRBV6-6	TRBJ1-2	TRBD1	TGTGCCAGCAGCCTTAGGGGGACAGGGGTGAATGGCTACACCTTC	CASSLRGTGVNGYTF
-	TRBV27	TRBJ1-1	-	TGTGCCAGCAGACTGTCAGGGGACACTGAAGCTTTCTTT	CASRLSGDTEAFF
-	TRBV28	TRBJ1-5	-	TGTGCCAGCAGTTTAGCCACAGGGTACCAGCCCCAGCATTTT	CASSLATGYQPQHF
once	TRBV7-2	TRBJ2-7	TRBD1	TGTGCCAGCAGCTCCCGGGACAGGGCCTACGAGCAGTACTTC	CASSSRDRAYEQYF
-	TRBV18	TRBJ2-5	-	TGTGCCAGCTCGTCCGGGCCTCGAGCGGCAGAAGTGGAGACCCAGTACTTC	CASSSGPRAAEVETQYF
-	TRBV5-4	TRBJ2-7	TRBD2	TGTGCCAGCAGCTTGGGTAGTCTAGCGGGAAGCTCCTACGAGCAGTACTTC	CASSLGSLAGSSYEQYF
-	TRBV7-2	TRBJ2-2	-	TGTGCCAGCAGCTTAGGTCGGCCCGGGGAGCTGTTTTTT	CASSLGRPGELFF
-	TRBV2	TRBJ2-5	-	TGTGCCAGCAATCCCGACAAAGAGACCCAGTACTTC	CASNPDKETQYF
-	TRBV4-1	TRBJ2-2	TRBD2	TGCGCCAGCAGCCAATTGCCCCACGGGGCTAGCGGGAGTGGCGGGGAGCTGTTTTTT	CASSQLPHGASGSGGELFF
-	TRBV10-3	TRBJ2-2	TRBD1	TGTGCCATCAGTGGGGACAGTTTGGCCGGGGAGCTGTTTTTT	CAISGDSLAGELFF
-	TRBV18	TRBJ2-2	TRBD1	TGTGCCAGCTCACACGGACAGGAGAACACCGGGGAGCTGTTTTTT	CASSHGQENTGELFF
-	TRBV5-6	TRBJ2-7	-	TGTGCCAGCAGCTTGCCCGGGCGCGGGGGCGCGTCAACATACGAGCAGTACTTC	CASSLPGRGGASTYEQYF
-	TRBV30	TRBJ2-3	-	TGTGCCTGGAGTCTTGGCGGCACAGATACGCAGTATTTT	CAWSLGGTDTQYF
-	TRBV7-2	TRBJ2-7	-	TGTGCCAGCAGCTTAGAAGTGGTTCGCTACGAGCAGTACTTC	CASSLEVVRYEQYF
-	TRBV19	TRBJ2-2	TRBD2	TGTGCCAGTAGTATAATAGCGGGGCTGAACACCGGGGAGCTGTTTTTT	CASSIIAGLNTGELFF
-	TRBV5-1	TRBJ2-5	-	TGCGCCAGCAGCTTGGGGGTTCAAGAGACCCAGTACTTC	CASSLGVQETQYF
once	TRBV18	TRBJ2-5	-	TGTGCCAGCTCACCAGGTTATCAAGAGACCCAGTACTTC	CASSPGYQETQYF
few	TRBV21-1	TRBJ2-2	-	TGTGCCAGCACCGGGGAGCTGTTTTTT	CASTGELFF
-	TRBV30	TRBJ1-1	TRBD1	TGTGCCTGGAGTGTAGACAGGGACACTGAAGCTTTCTTT	CAWSVDRDTEAFF
-	TRBV9	TRBJ1-4	TRBD1	TGTGCCAGCAGCCCGCGGACAGGGGGCGGAAAACTGTTTTTT	CASSPRTGGGKLFF
-	TRBV5-4	TRBJ2-7	TRBD1	TGTGCCAGTAGATCCGGGACAGACTACGAGCAGTACTTC	CASRSGTDYEQYF
-	TRBV6-1	TRBJ1-2	-	TGTGCCAGCAGTCGAGCGGGGGGTGACTATGGCTACACCTTC	CASSRAGGDYGYTF
-	TRBV18	TRBJ1-1	-	TGTGCCAGCTCACCACAGGAGATAATGAACACTGAAGCTTTCTTT	CASSPQEIMNTEAFF
-	TRBV18	TRBJ2-7	TRBD2	TGTGCCAGCTCTCCGGGAGGGCAGGGATACGACGAGCAGTACTTC	CASSPGGQGYDEQYF
-	TRBV5-1	TRBJ2-3	TRBD1	TGCGCCAGCAGCTTGGGGGACAGTACAGATACGCAGTATTTT	CASSLGDSTDTQYF
many	TRBV5-4	TRBJ2-7	TRBD1	TGTGCCAGCAGTTATTATACAGGGGTGGCGTCCTACGAGCAGTACTTC	CASSYYTGVASYEQYF
-	TRBV5-1	TRBJ2-1	-	TGCGCCAGCAGCTTGTCTTGGAGTACAGGTTACAATGAGCAGTTCTTC	CASSLSWSTGYNEQFF
-	TRBV28	TRBJ1-2	-	TGTGCCAGCAGTTTGTGGGGGGGCGGCTATGGCTACACCTTC	CASSLWGGGYGYTF
-	TRBV10-3	TRBJ2-7	-	TGTGCCAGCGCCGGGGACTTCTTCTACGAGCAGTACTTC	CASAGDFFYEQYF
-	TRBV5-1	TRBJ1-1	-	TGCGCCAGCAGCTCGGAGCTGGTGAACACTGAAGCTTTCTTT	CASSSELVNTEAFF
-	TRBV6-1	TRBJ2-7	TRBD1	TGTGCCAGCAGTGTCAGGGGGCGGTACGAGCAGTACTTC	CASSVRGRYEQYF
-	TRBV7-8	TRBJ2-7	TRBD1	TGTGCCAGCAGCTCAGTCGTCGGGACAGGCTCCTACGAGCAGTACTTC	CASSSVVGTGSYEQYF
-	TRBV27	TRBJ1-6	-	TGTGCCAGCAGTTTATCAGGGGCCGTTGGTTCACCCCTCCACTTT	CASSLSGAVGSPLHF
few	TRBV5-1	TRBJ2-1	-	TGCGCCAGCAGCTCGAATATTGGGGGGAATGAGCAGTTCTTC	CASSSNIGGNEQFF
-	TRBV15	TRBJ2-5	-	TGTGCCACCAGCAGAGATCTCCAGGGAGAGACCCAGTACTTC	CATSRDLQGETQYF
-	TRBV10-3	TRBJ1-2	-	TGTGCCTCACAAAGACAGTCTAGCTATGGCTACACCTTC	CASQRQSSYGYTF
-	TRBV29-1	TRBJ2-1	-	TGCAGCGTTGAAGGTGAGGACTCCTACAATGAGCAGTTCTTC	CSVEGEDSYNEQFF
-	TRBV19	TRBJ2-1	-	TGTGCCAGTAGTCTACCGGGACTCAGGACGGGGAATGAGCAGTTCTTC	CASSLPGLRTGNEQFF
-	TRBV28	TRBJ1-2	-	TGTGCCAGCAGTTTCCAGAGTGGAGGGTTCAGGGGCTACACCTTC	CASSFQSGGFRGYTF
-	TRBV7-6	TRBJ2-3	TRBD2	TGTGCCAGCAGCTTAGGGAGGGGACTAGCTCATCGGAGAGGCACAGATACGCAGTATTTT	CASSLGRGLAHRRGTDTQYF
-	TRBV4-3	TRBJ2-1	-	TGCGCCAGCAGCCAAGGTGAACCTTACAATGAGCAGTTCTTC	CASSQGEPYNEQFF
once	TRBV6-6	TRBJ1-2	TRBD1	TGTGCCAGCAGTTACTCCTGGACAGGGGATAGCTATGGCTACACCTTC	CASSYSWTGDSYGYTF
-	TRBV7-8	TRBJ2-6	-	TGTGCCAGCAGCTTATCCAATACAGGTCCTGGGGCCAACGTCCTGACTTTC	CASSLSNTGPGANVLTF
-	TRBV19	TRBJ2-5	-	TGTGCCATCGTTGGGGCGGGGCCACAAGAGACCCAGTACTTC	CAIVGAGPQETQYF
-	TRBV11-2	TRBJ2-1	TRBD2	TGTGCCAGCAGCTTCGTCGGGAGGGCTGGCAATGAGCAGTTCTTC	CASSFVGRAGNEQFF
-	TRBV11-2	TRBJ1-2	TRBD1	TGTGCCAGCAGCCCTGGGACAGGGTTTAGTGGCTACACCTTC	CASSPGTGFSGYTF
-	TRBV19	TRBJ1-4	-	TGTGCCAGTAGTATGACCCAGCGAGAAAAACTGTTTTTT	CASSMTQREKLFF
-	TRBV7-2	TRBJ2-7	-	TGTGCCAGCAGTTTGCGTATCGACGAGCAGTACTTC	CASSLRIDEQYF
-	TRBV6-5	TRBJ2-2	-	TGTGCCAGCAGGGCGGACACCGCGAACACCGGGGAGCTGTTTTTT	CASRADTANTGELFF
once	TRBV30	TRBJ2-6	TRBD1	TGTGCCTGGCGACAGGGTGCTGGGGCCAACGTCCTGACTTTC	CAWRQGAGANVLTF
-	TRBV6-5	TRBJ1-1	TRBD1	TGTGCCAGCAGTTACTCAGGAGGGGGCAGGACTGAAGCTTTCTTT	CASSYSGGGRTEAFF
-	TRBV7-2	TRBJ1-1	-	TGTGCCAGCAGCTTAGCAACCTTTGCTGAAGCTTTCTTT	CASSLATFAEAFF
-	TRBV10-1	TRBJ2-3	TRBD2	TGCGCCAGCAGTGAGTCTAGCGGGAGGGTAACAGATACGCAGTATTTT	CASSESSGRVTDTQYF